This record looks at one T cell receptor beta chain sequence and its context. Its cognate antigen is unknown. The PCR used 60 Vbeta and 13 Jbeta primers. The protocol was immunoSEQ multiplex PCR, while the TCRdb copy is restricted to in-frame clones and leaves out a portion. There are 100,000 to 150,000 clones in the sample; 65% to 75% occur only once, and 3.5% to 4.5% lies in the top ten. This sample is part of a study of cytomegalovirus exposure and HLA in healthy donors. Overall study: An earlier analysis identified 110 million or so unique TCR beta sequences in 150 million to 200 million T cells. Whole-study results and caveats: There were reportedly fewer N-insertions in an Asian-associated ancestry cluster than the roughly 670-donor mean, in a later analysis. Common viral pathogens seemed to be connected with several of the most significant clusters, according to a later analysis.

The V gene end was trimmed by 6 bases and the J gene end by 7 bases; junction bases not matched to a gene: 8. From germline, CDR1 is SGHTA and CDR2 FQGNSA. This CDR3 spans 15 amino acids. The sequence derives from a man aged 40-55 years in good health and CMV-seropositive. The chain couples TRBV7-2 to TRBJ2-1, with TRBD2 matching over 11 bases. Sequenced input: PBMCs. The DNA for the CDR3 is TGTGCCAGCAGAGAAAGGGCTAGCGGGAGGAATGAGCAGTTCTTC. This codes for CASRERASGRNEQFF.